These 12 T cell receptor beta chains share one sample of origin, sequenced in a study of control samples from healthy donors and cancer patients. The method was immunoSEQ multiplex PCR; TCRdb's version includes in-frame clones alone and lacks a portion of them. This table has some 150,000 clones, 91% appearing once. The sample taken for sequencing was blood. Receptor source: a woman in her 30s in good health.

Only a few counts were recorded for this clone. The rearrangement links TRBV6-6 to TRBJ1-6, with TRBD1 as a possible D gene (5 bases). The CDR3 spans 12 residues. CDR1 and CDR2 (germline): MNHNY, SVGAGI (reference sequence). Trimming removed 6 bases at V and 13 bases at J, with 13 bases between. The CDR3 loop is CASSSWGVPLHF. CDR3 in DNA: TGTGCCAGCAGCTCCTGGGGGGTCCCCCTCCACTTT.

V gene TRBV2 combines with J gene TRBJ2-3; D unclear. CDR1 and CDR2 from the germline V gene are SNHLY and FYNNEI. The ends were cut back, 7 bases at V and 0 bases at J, with 11 bases in the middle. The CDR3 length is 14 residues. The CDR3 loop is CASTSPESTDTQYF. Written as DNA, the CDR3 is TGTGCCAGCACATCTCCGGAGAGCACAGATACGCAGTATTTT.

The V call is TRBV6-6, the J call TRBJ2-3; D is undetermined. There are 12 residues in the CDR3. Germline V CDR1 and CDR2: MNHNY, SVGAGI (reference sequence). Trimming took off 5 bases at V and 2 bases at J, with 5 bases between the two ends. The CDR3 here is CASSGPTDTQYF. The CDR3 DNA reads as TGTGCCAGCAGTGGACCCACAGATACGCAGTATTTT.

The chain uses TRBV5-1 and TRBJ2-7; no definite D call. Trimming cost V 0 bases and J 0 bases, with 4 bases left between them. The germline CDR1 and CDR2 sequences are SGHRS and YFSETQ. The CDR3 sequence is 13 residues long. CDR3 bases: TGCGCCAGCAGCTTGGCTTACTCCTACGAGCAGTACTTC. Translation: CASSLAYSYEQYF.

This clone has just a few counts. The DNA for the CDR3 is TGTGCCAGTAGTATATTGCGGGGGGCGAACACCGGGGAGCTGTTTTTT. Translating gives CASSILRGANTGELFF. V and J are TRBV19 and TRBJ2-2; 8 bases fit TRBD2. The germline V gene has CDR1 LNHDA and CDR2 SQIVND (reference sequence). J was trimmed by 0 bases and V by 2 bases; bases with no gene match: 2. The CDR3 contains 16 residues.

The V call is TRBV7-9, the J call TRBJ1-2, with D unresolved. CDR1 and CDR2 (germline): SEHNR, FQNEAQ (reference sequence). V was shortened by 3 bases and J by 2 bases, with 4 bases between the two germline ends. The length of the CDR3 is 12 residues. The DNA for the CDR3 is TGTGCCAGCAGCTTGGGGAACTATGGCTACACCTTC. It specifies CASSLGNYGYTF. The full variable domain, in which reference TRBV7-9 and TRBJ1-2 provide the parts outside the CDR3, is DTGVSQNPRHKITKRGQNVTFRCDPISEHNRLYWYRQTLGQGPEFLTYFQNEAQLEKSRLLSDRFSAERPKGSFSTLEIQRTEQGDSAMYLCASSLGNYGYTFGSGTRLTVV.

The chain links TRBV15 to TRBJ2-1, with D perhaps TRBD1 (6 bases). The germline CDR1 and CDR2 sequences are LNHNV and YYDKDF (reference sequence). This CDR3 is 15 amino acids long. The V end lost 0 bases, the J end lost 6 bases, and 12 bases lay between the germline ends. The CDR3 DNA follows: TGTGCCACCAGCAGAGATTCTGCAGGGGTCAATGAGCAGTTCTTC. Protein sequence: CATSRDSAGVNEQFF.

In this sample, this clone turned up once. This rearrangement joins TRBV19 to TRBJ1-2; D might be TRBD1 (5 bases). From germline, CDR1 is LNHDA and CDR2 SQIVND (reference sequence). Trimming stripped 8 bases from V and 0 bases from J, with 10 bases between. The CDR3 has 13 residues. The CDR3 nucleotides read TGTGCCAGTGCCGGGACGCCTAACTATGGCTACACCTTC. Its protein product is CASAGTPNYGYTF.

There are a few counts of this clone. The V call is TRBV7-3, the J call TRBJ2-2, with D hard to call. The V gene's germline CDR1 is SGHTA and CDR2 FQGTGA. The CDR3 is 12 amino acids. Trimming pared 1 base from V and 6 bases from J, leaving 3 bases between. The chain's CDR3 is CASSLRAGELFF. In nucleotides, the CDR3 is TGTGCCAGCAGCTTAAGAGCCGGGGAGCTGTTTTTT.

The chain has TRBV6-5 and TRBJ1-6, with D perhaps matching TRBD1 (6 bases). CDR1 and CDR2 (germline): MNHEY, SVGAGI. This CDR3 contains 14 residues. With 4 bases removed from V and 5 bases from J, the gap between germline ends came to 9 bases. The CDR3 DNA reads TGTGCCAGCAGTTCCGGACAGCATAATTCACCCCTCCACTTT. This encodes CASSSGQHNSPLHF.

Remarks on this clone: A much larger clone differs from this one at a single base, so this may be a read error. The rearrangement links TRBV6-1 to TRBJ2-7; 9 bases map to TRBD1. Per the germline V gene, CDR1 is MNHNS and CDR2 is SASEGT. The CDR3 sequence is 15 residues long. V was clipped by 1 base and J by 3 bases; unmatched bases: 4. The CDR3 reads CASSEEPTGGYEQYF. CDR3 in DNA: TGTGCCAGCAGTGAAGAGCCGACAGGGGGCTACGAGCAGTACTTC.

This chain links TRBV27 with TRBJ2-1; tentatively, D is TRBD1 (5 bases). There are 16 residues in the CDR3. V was pared by 3 bases and J by 1 base, with 13 bases between. From germline, CDR1 is MNHEY and CDR2 SMNVEV (reference sequence). The CDR3 is CASSFPRQGSYNEQFF. The CDR3 DNA reads TGTGCCAGCAGTTTCCCCCGCCAGGGTTCCTACAATGAGCAGTTCTTC.